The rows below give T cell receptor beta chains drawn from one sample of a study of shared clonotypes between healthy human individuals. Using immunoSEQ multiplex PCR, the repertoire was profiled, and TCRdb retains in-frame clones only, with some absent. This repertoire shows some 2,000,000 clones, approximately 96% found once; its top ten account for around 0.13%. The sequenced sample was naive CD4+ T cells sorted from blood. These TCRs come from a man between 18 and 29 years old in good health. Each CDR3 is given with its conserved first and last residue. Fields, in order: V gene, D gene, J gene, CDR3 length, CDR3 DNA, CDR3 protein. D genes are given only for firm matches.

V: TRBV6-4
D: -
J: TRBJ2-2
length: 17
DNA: TGTGCCAGCAGTCCATCGGGTACTAGAAGAAACACCGGGGAGCTGTTTTTT
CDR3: CASSPSGTRRNTGELFF

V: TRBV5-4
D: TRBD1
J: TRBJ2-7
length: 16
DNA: TGTGCCAGCAGCCCGACCCGGGACAGGGGCTCCTACGAGCAGTACTTC
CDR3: CASSPTRDRGSYEQYF

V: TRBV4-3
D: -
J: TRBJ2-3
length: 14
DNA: TGCGCCAGCAGCCTAACGGGAAACACAGATACGCAGTATTTT
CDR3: CASSLTGNTDTQYF

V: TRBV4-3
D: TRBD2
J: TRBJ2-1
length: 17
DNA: TGCGCCAGCAGCCCAGGGACTAGCGGGAGTTCCTACAATGAGCAGTTCTTC
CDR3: CASSPGTSGSSYNEQFF

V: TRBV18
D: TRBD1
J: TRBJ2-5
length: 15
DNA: TGTGCCAGCTCACCCGGGACAGGGTACCAAGAGACCCAGTACTTC
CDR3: CASSPGTGYQETQYF

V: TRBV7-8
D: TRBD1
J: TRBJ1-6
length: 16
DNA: TGTGCCAGCAGCTTAGCAGGACAGGGGATTAATTCACCCCTCCACTTT
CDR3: CASSLAGQGINSPLHF

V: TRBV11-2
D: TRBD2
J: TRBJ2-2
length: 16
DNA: TGTGCCAGCAGCTTTCTAGCGGGGAAGAACACCGGGGAGCTGTTTTTT
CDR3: CASSFLAGKNTGELFF

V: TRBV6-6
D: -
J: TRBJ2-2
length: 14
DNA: TGTGCCAGCAGTTACGGACCCCCCACCGGGGAGCTGTTTTTT
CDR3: CASSYGPPTGELFF

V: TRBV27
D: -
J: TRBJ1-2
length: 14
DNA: TGTGCCAGCAGTTTGAGGGGGACTAACTATGGCTACACCTTC
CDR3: CASSLRGTNYGYTF

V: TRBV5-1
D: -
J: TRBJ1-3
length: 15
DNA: TGCGCCAGCAGCTTGGAAGGCGCCTCTGGAAACACCATATATTTT
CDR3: CASSLEGASGNTIYF

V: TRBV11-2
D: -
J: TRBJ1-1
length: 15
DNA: TGTGCCAGCAGCTTAGTGTACGGCGTGAACACTGAAGCTTTCTTT
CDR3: CASSLVYGVNTEAFF